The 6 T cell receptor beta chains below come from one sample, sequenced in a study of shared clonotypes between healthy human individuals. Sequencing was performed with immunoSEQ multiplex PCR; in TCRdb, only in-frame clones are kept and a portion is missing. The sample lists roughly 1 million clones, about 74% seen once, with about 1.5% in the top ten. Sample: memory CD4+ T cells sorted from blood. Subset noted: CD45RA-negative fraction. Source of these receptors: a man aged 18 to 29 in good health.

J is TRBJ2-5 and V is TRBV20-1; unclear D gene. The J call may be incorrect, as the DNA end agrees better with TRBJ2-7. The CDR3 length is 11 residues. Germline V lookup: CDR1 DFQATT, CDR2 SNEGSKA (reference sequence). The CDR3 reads CSAQDGYEQYF. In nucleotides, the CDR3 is TGCAGTGCTCAGGACGGCTACGAGCAGTACTTC.

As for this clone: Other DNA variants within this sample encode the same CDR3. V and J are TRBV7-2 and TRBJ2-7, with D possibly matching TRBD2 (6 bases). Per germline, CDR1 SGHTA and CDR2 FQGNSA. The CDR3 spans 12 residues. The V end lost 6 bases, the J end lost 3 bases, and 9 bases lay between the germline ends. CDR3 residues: CASSRGVYEQYF. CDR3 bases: TGTGCCAGCAGTCGCGGGGTCTACGAGCAGTACTTC.

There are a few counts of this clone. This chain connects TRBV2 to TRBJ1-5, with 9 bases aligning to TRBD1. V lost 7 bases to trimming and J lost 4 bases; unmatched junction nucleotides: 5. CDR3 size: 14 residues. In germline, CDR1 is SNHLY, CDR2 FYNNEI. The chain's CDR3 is CASKGTGRNQPQHF. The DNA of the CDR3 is TGTGCCAGCAAAGGGACAGGGCGAAATCAGCCCCAGCATTTT. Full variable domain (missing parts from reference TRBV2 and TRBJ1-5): EPEVTQTPSHQVTQMGQEVILRCVPISNHLYFYWYRQILGQKVEFLVSFYNNEISEKSEIFDDQFSVERPDGSNFTLKIRSTKLEDSAMYFCASKGTGRNQPQHFGDGTRLSIL.

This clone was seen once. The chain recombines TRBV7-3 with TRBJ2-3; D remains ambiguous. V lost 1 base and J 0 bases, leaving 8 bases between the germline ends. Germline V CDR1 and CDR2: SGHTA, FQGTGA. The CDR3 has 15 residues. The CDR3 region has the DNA TGTGCCAGCAGCTTAAATTCGGCTAGCACAGATACGCAGTATTTT. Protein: CASSLNSASTDTQYF.

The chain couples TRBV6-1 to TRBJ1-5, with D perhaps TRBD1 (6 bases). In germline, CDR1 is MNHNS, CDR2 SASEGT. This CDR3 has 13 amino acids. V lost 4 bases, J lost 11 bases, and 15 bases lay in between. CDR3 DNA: TGTGCCAGCAGTGCGAACAGGGTAGAGACCCAGCATTTT. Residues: CASSANRVETQHF.

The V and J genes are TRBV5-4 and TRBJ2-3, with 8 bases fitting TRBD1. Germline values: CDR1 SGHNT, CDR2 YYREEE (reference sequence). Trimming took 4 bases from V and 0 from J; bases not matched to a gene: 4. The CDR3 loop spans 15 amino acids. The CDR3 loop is CASSQGQVSTDTQYF. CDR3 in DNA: TGTGCCAGCAGCCAGGGACAGGTGAGCACAGATACGCAGTATTTT.